This TCR beta chain appears in the sequencing data of a study of monozygotic twins with inflammatory bowel disease. Notes on the study in general: The data offered no way to tell different T cell subtypes apart.

With regard to this clonotype: The antigen is unknown.

With the 5' RACE reads reprocessed, TCRdb shows one record per CDR3 protein and no DNA. Its listing shows 440,000 or so distinct CDR3 sequences. The sequence derives from a human donor with ulcerative colitis or Crohn's disease, or a healthy co-twin of an affected twin (not recorded which). The material sequenced was blood.

The CDR3 sequence is CASSLALNRAAEAFF. This rearrangement joins TRBV5-1 to TRBJ1-1; TCRdb names TRBD1, which stays unverified in the absence of DNA. Germline-derived CDR1 and CDR2 are SGHRS and YFSETQ. The CDR3 has 15 residues.